This is a list of T cell receptor beta chains from one sample in a study of blood T cells in healthy people across ages. Using its own MiXCR run on the 5' RACE reads, TCRdb lists one record per CDR3 protein. The sample consists of 750,000 or so distinct CDR3 sequences, 20% to 30% of them appearing once. These data were also reused for a study on T cells of mothers and their children.

The sample comprised blood. These TCRs come from a boy aged 5-17 years in good health. Each CDR3 is given with its conserved first and last residue. D genes are given only for firm matches. Size is omitted from some rows. Given values are once, few, many or a class for expanded clones.

.,TRBV20-1,.,TRBJ2-5,TGCAGTGCTAGATCGCAAGAGACCCAGTACTTC,CSARSQETQYF
.,TRBV20-1,TRBD1,TRBJ2-7,TGCAGTGCAACCGGGACAGGGCCCTACGAGCAGTACTTC,CSATGTGPYEQYF
.,TRBV5-1,.,TRBJ1-1,TGCGCCAGCAGCATCACGACAGGTTTGAACACTGAAGCTTTCTTT,CASSITTGLNTEAFF
few,TRBV20-1,.,TRBJ2-5,TGCAGTGCTAGAGATTTTGTTGGAGGGGACTACTTC,CSARDFVGGDYF
.,TRBV3-1,.,TRBJ1-1,TGTGCCAGCAGCCGGATTACGGGAGACACTGAAGCTTTCTTT,CASSRITGDTEAFF
.,TRBV20-1,.,TRBJ2-5,TGCAGTGCTATCGGGGTGGAAACTCATGGGGAGACCCAGTACTTC,CSAIGVETHGETQYF
.,TRBV20-1,.,TRBJ2-1,TGCAGTGCTGGAGATCTAAAACGTGGGCAGTTCTTC,CSAGDLKRGQFF
few,TRBV12-5,.,TRBJ2-5,TGTGCTAGTGGTTTGCTGGCCGCGGGGACCCAGTACTTC,CASGLLAAGTQYF
.,TRBV20-1,.,TRBJ2-3,TGCAGTGCCGTACCCCCAGGGGATACGCAGTATTTT,CSAVPPGDTQYF
.,TRBV7-2,.,TRBJ2-5,TGTGCCAGCAGCTTTCTGCCAAGGGAGACCCAGTACTTC,CASSFLPRETQYF
.,TRBV19,TRBD1,TRBJ2-4,TGTGCCAGTAGTACCCTCAGGGGGATTAACATTCAGTACTTC,CASSTLRGINIQYF
.,TRBV20-1,.,TRBJ2-3,TGCAGTGCTCCCTTCGATCTGGCAGATACGCAGTATTTT,CSAPFDLADTQYF
few,TRBV5-6,TRBD1,TRBJ2-1,TGTGCCAGCAGGGGGCCGGGACAGGGATATCACAACGAGCAGTTCTTC,CASRGPGQGYHNEQFF
.,TRBV6-1,.,TRBJ2-1,TGTGCCAGCAGACGGACCGACATCGACTCCTACAATGGGCAGTTCTTC,CASRRTDIDSYNGQFF
.,TRBV2,.,TRBJ2-7,TGTGCCAGCAGCCAAGAAGAAGGGACTTGGGCTGAAACGGGGATCTACGAGCAGTACTTC,CASSQEEGTWAETGIYEQYF
few,TRBV7-9,.,TRBJ2-7,TGTGCCAGCAGCTTGGTCAGGGGCGTTTGGTACGAGCAGTACTTC,CASSLVRGVWYEQYF
.,TRBV9,.,TRBJ2-2,TGTGCCAGCAGCTTGGGACCCGACACCGGGGAGCTGTTTTTT,CASSLGPDTGELFF